The 31 T cell receptor beta chains reported below all come from one sample, sequenced in a study of shared T cell receptors in the human thymus. Assay: immunoSEQ multiplex PCR; the TCRdb copy retains only in-frame clones and omits some. The sample gives about 380,000 clones, 95% of which show up once; approximately 0.018% is in the top ten. The sample was thymocytes. These receptors all stem from a human donor.

V usage is TRBV6-1 and J usage is TRBJ2-7; unclear D gene. Germline values: CDR1 MNHNS, CDR2 SASEGT. Trimming pared 4 bases from V and 4 bases from J, leaving 20 bases between. The length of the CDR3 is 16 residues. CDR3 sequence (DNA): TGTGCCAGCAGTGGCGTTAACTGGGCGCCGAAGTACGAGCAGTACTTC. Residues: CASSGVNWAPKYEQYF.

V is TRBV27 and J is TRBJ2-3; no clear D. This CDR3 spans 13 amino acids. Germline V gives CDR1 MNHEY, CDR2 SMNVEV (reference sequence). The V end was cut by 7 bases, the J end by 2 bases, with 10 bases between. The CDR3 loop is CASTDEDTDTQYF. CDR3 nucleotide sequence: TGTGCCAGCACCGACGAGGACACAGATACGCAGTATTTT.

This clone was observed once. This sequence joins TRBV7-2 and TRBJ1-2; D is unclear. The CDR3 has 13 amino acids. From germline, CDR1 is SGHTA and CDR2 FQGNSA. V was shortened by 6 bases and J by 7 bases, with 15 bases between the two germline ends. CDR3 DNA sequence: TGTGCCAGCAGTCCAATCGGGGAGAGTGGCTACACCTTC. It codes for CASSPIGESGYTF.

The chain recombines TRBV18 with TRBJ2-7, with D unresolved. The CDR3 is 13 residues long. Germline assignment: CDR1 KGHSH and CDR2 LQKENI. V was cut by 3 bases and J by 6 bases, with 12 bases left in between. The CDR3 DNA reads TGTGCCAGCTCACCTCAGAATCCTTCCGAGCAGTACTTC. Translating it yields CASSPQNPSEQYF.

V usage is TRBV6-5 and J usage is TRBJ2-2; 9 bases map to TRBD1. This CDR3 comprises 16 residues. The J segment lost 5 bases and the V segment lost 3 bases, leaving 7 bases of the junction unmatched. CDR1 MNHEY and CDR2 SVGAGI come from the germline V gene. CDR3 sequence reads: CASSYIRDRATGELFF. CDR3 in DNA: TGTGCCAGCAGTTATATCCGGGACAGGGCGACCGGGGAGCTGTTTTTT.

Only one count was recorded for this clone. The gene calls are TRBV6-1 and TRBJ2-1; 9 bases agree with TRBD1. The V gene's germline CDR1 is MNHNS and CDR2 SASEGT. This CDR3 is built from 15 residues. After removal of 10 bases from V and 8 bases from J, the junction contained 15 bases not matched to a gene. DNA of the CDR3: TGTGCCACCTTCGTCCCTAGGACAGGGGCGTATGAGCAGTTCTTC. Encoded protein: CATFVPRTGAYEQFF.

The chain couples TRBV29-1 to TRBJ1-2, with D unresolved. CDR1 SQVTM and CDR2 ANQGSEA come from the germline V gene. The CDR3 contains 10 residues. With 4 bases removed from V and 5 bases from J, the gap between germline ends came to 5 bases. This CDR3 reads CSVARYGYTF. The CDR3 nucleotides are TGCAGCGTTGCTAGATATGGCTACACCTTC.

The chain employs TRBV27 and TRBJ1-1; no clear D. The CDR3 loop spans 14 amino acids. Germline V CDR1 and CDR2: MNHEY, SMNVEV (reference sequence). V lost 6 bases, J lost 5 bases, and 16 bases lay in between. The CDR3 DNA follows: TGTGCCAGCAGAGTGATGGGGAGGGAAACTGAAGCTTTCTTT. Translating it yields CASRVMGRETEAFF.

The chain combines TRBV18 with TRBJ2-1; 10 bases match TRBD2. The CDR3 covers 15 residues. Germline values: CDR1 KGHSH, CDR2 LQKENI. The junction had 2 bases not matched to a gene; V was cut back by 0 bases and J by 6 bases. The CDR3, as DNA: TGTGCCAGCTCACCACCGGCTAGCGGGAGCAATGAGCAGTTCTTC. Its translation is CASSPPASGSNEQFF. The full variable domain, rest sourced from reference TRBV18 and TRBJ2-1, is NAGVMQNPRHLVRRRGQEARLRCSPMKGHSHVYWYRQLPEEGLKFMVYLQKENIIDESGMPKERFSAEFPKEGPSILRIQQVVRGDSAAYFCASSPPASGSNEQFFGPGTRLTVL.

The chain is built from TRBV6-5 and TRBJ1-3, with 7 bases aligning to TRBD1. Germline CDR1 and CDR2: MNHEY and SVGAGI. V shed 2 bases and J 0 bases; nucleotides not matched to a gene: 4. This CDR3 is built from 16 residues. The CDR3 DNA sequence: TGTGCCAGCAGTTACCCGGACAGGCCCTCTGGAAACACCATATATTTT. Its protein is CASSYPDRPSGNTIYF.

The chain links TRBV23-1 to TRBJ1-5; D unclear. TRBV23-1 is an ORF, and what it does is uncertain. V was clipped by 0 bases and J by 2 bases, with 11 bases between them. The length of the CDR3 is 16 residues. The CDR3 reads CASSQSDLRGNQPQHF. The DNA of the CDR3 is TGCGCCAGCAGTCAATCGGACCTCCGGGGCAATCAGCCCCAGCATTTT.

The chain joins TRBV7-7 to TRBJ2-5; D might be TRBD2 (5 bases). V dropped 1 base and J dropped 5 bases, with 11 bases sitting between them. This CDR3 region has 14 residues. Germline V gene data show CDR1 as SSHAT and CDR2 as FNYEAQ (reference sequence). The CDR3 reads CASSLGLQRETQYF. The CDR3 coding sequence is TGTGCCAGCAGCTTAGGGCTCCAGCGGGAGACCCAGTACTTC.

This rearrangement joins TRBV5-6 to TRBJ1-1; D is ambiguous. CDR3 length equals 13 residues. Germline CDR1 reads SGHDT; CDR2 reads YYEEEE. The germline V and J ends were trimmed by 5 bases and 3 bases, with 11 bases remaining between them. The CDR3, as DNA: TGTGCCAGCAGTATTAGGGTGGACACTGAAGCTTTCTTT. Translated: CASSIRVDTEAFF.

V gene TRBV15 combines with J gene TRBJ1-3; the D gene is possibly TRBD1 (5 bases). This CDR3 has 17 amino acids. Germline V gene lookup returns CDR1 LNHNV and CDR2 YYDKDF (reference sequence). Trimming took 5 bases from V and 0 from J, leaving 17 bases between them. This CDR3 reads CATSGGGLQVSGNTIYF. The CDR3 bases are TGTGCCACCAGCGGAGGAGGCCTACAGGTCTCTGGAAACACCATATATTTT.

This chain joins TRBV4-1 and TRBJ2-5; D is unclear. V was clipped by 0 bases and J by 0 bases, with 8 bases between them. The germline V gene has CDR1 MGHRA and CDR2 YSYEKL. The CDR3 is made up of 15 amino acids. Written as DNA, the CDR3 is TGCGCCAGCAGCCAAGAATGGGCAGACCAAGAGACCCAGTACTTC. Translated: CASSQEWADQETQYF.

This clone was observed a single time. DNA for the CDR3: TGTGCCAGTAGTACCTCGACAGGGATCTATGGCTACACCTTC. Translating it yields CASSTSTGIYGYTF. This chain connects TRBV19 to TRBJ1-2, with 7 bases aligning to TRBD1. The germline V gene encodes CDR1 LNHDA and CDR2 SQIVND (reference sequence). Germline trimming cut 4 bases from V and 4 bases from J; bases unmatched to any gene: 6. The CDR3 loop spans 14 amino acids.

This clone is a singleton in its sample. The chain carries TRBV19 and TRBJ1-1; 7 nucleotides align to TRBD1. The V and J ends lost 3 bases and 1 base, in that order; junction bases with no gene match: 14. CDR3 size: 18 residues. The germline CDR1 and CDR2 sequences are LNHDA and SQIVND (reference sequence). The CDR3 DNA follows: TGTGCCAGTAGTATGTCAACAACCGGGACAGAAAAGAACACTGAAGCTTTCTTT. Translation: CASSMSTTGTEKNTEAFF.

This sequence joins TRBV27 and TRBJ1-1; D is undetermined. CDR1 and CDR2 (germline): MNHEY, SMNVEV (reference sequence). CDR3 size: 15 residues. Trimming removed 5 bases at V and 10 bases at J, with 23 bases between. CDR3: CASSPRSPTLRRAFF. Written as DNA, the CDR3 is TGTGCCAGCAGTCCCCGATCCCCGACACTCCGGCGAGCTTTCTTT.

This sequence joins TRBV7-2 and TRBJ2-4; D unclear. Germline values: CDR1 SGHTA, CDR2 FQGNSA. The CDR3 extends over 18 amino acids. V gave up 2 bases and J gave up 2 bases, with 19 bases separating them. The CDR3 protein is CASSLRFIYSGSKNIQYF. In DNA, the CDR3 is TGTGCCAGCAGCTTACGGTTCATTTATTCGGGTTCCAAAAACATTCAGTACTTC. Full variable domain (missing parts from reference TRBV7-2 and TRBJ2-4): GAGVSQSPSNKVTEKGKDVELRCDPISGHTALYWYRQSLGQGLEFLIYFQGNSAPDKSGLPSDRFSAERTGGSVSTLTIQRTQQEDSAVYLCASSLRFIYSGSKNIQYFGAGTRLSVL.

V usage is TRBV27 and J usage is TRBJ2-1; 10 nucleotides line up with TRBD2. Germline assignment: CDR1 MNHEY and CDR2 SMNVEV (reference sequence). The CDR3 extends over 16 amino acids. V dropped 2 bases and J dropped 4; count of bases not matched to a gene: 5. The DNA for the CDR3 is TGTGCCAGCAGTTTAGGGACTAGCGTACCGTACAATGAGCAGTTCTTC. It encodes CASSLGTSVPYNEQFF.

This clone was seen once. V gene TRBV7-9 combines with J gene TRBJ1-4; D perhaps matches TRBD1 (6 bases). CDR1 is SEHNR, CDR2 FQNEAQ, per germline (reference sequence). The V and J ends lost 4 bases and 0 bases respectively, with 12 bases between them. The CDR3 covers 16 residues. The CDR3 protein is CASSWTGAPTNEKLFF. The CDR3, as DNA: TGTGCCAGCAGCTGGACGGGGGCCCCAACTAATGAAAAACTGTTTTTT.

V usage is TRBV6-5 and J usage is TRBJ2-7; TRBD1 agrees at 9 bases. CDR3 length equals 13 residues. V was clipped by 6 bases and J by 11 bases; unmatched bases: 11. Germline CDR1 reads MNHEY; CDR2 reads SVGAGI. The CDR3 nucleotides are TGTGCCAGCAGCTCCGGGACAGGGTTTTTCAAGTACTTC. Its translation is CASSSGTGFFKYF.

This chain links TRBV28 with TRBJ2-1; D might be TRBD2 (6 bases). Trimming took off 6 bases at V and 3 bases at J, with 12 bases between the two ends. Germline CDR1 is MDHEN and CDR2 is SYDVKM. This CDR3 region has 14 residues. DNA of the CDR3: TGTGCCAGCAGCAAGCGGGCCATCTACAATGAGCAGTTCTTC. This gives the protein CASSKRAIYNEQFF.

The chain links TRBV11-3 to TRBJ2-3; D may be TRBD1 or TRBD2 (7 bases each). V gave up 5 bases and J gave up 4 bases, with 19 bases separating them. CDR1 and CDR2 (germline): SGHNT, YENEEA. This CDR3 region has 16 residues. The CDR3 DNA follows: TGTGCCAGCAGCCCCCAGGGGGGAGGGGGCCCAGATACGCAGTATTTT. This codes for CASSPQGGGGPDTQYF.

J is TRBJ1-3 and V is TRBV5-8; 8 nucleotides agree with TRBD1. Germline V gives CDR1 SGHTS, CDR2 YDEGEE. Trimming took 2 bases from V and 0 from J; bases not matched to a gene: 7. This CDR3 comprises 17 residues. CDR3 sequence (DNA): TGTGCCAGCAGCTTAGCCGGGACAGGAGCCTCTGGAAACACCATATATTTT. It is translated as CASSLAGTGASGNTIYF. The full variable domain, with the rest looked up from reference TRBV5-8 and TRBJ1-3, is EAGVTQSPTHLIKTRGQQATLRCSPISGHTSVYWYQQALGLGLQFLLWYDEGEERNRGNFPPRFSGRQFPNYSSELNVNALELEDSALYLCASSLAGTGASGNTIYFGEGSWLTVV.

The chain combines TRBV6-4 with TRBJ1-5, with D unresolved. Germline V gives CDR1 MRHNA, CDR2 SNTAGT. This CDR3 has 13 amino acids. V lost 4 bases to trimming and J lost 3 bases, with 7 bases between them. CDR3 nucleotide sequence: TGTGCCAGCAGTGCCAGCCTCAATCAGCCCCAGCATTTT. This encodes CASSASLNQPQHF.

The V gene is TRBV5-1, the J gene TRBJ1-1; D is uncertain. Germline V gives CDR1 SGHRS, CDR2 YFSETQ. The CDR3 runs 14 residues. Trimming shortened V by 2 bases and J by 0 bases, and 8 bases separated the two germline ends. The CDR3 region is CASSFGRLNTEAFF. CDR3 bases: TGCGCCAGCAGCTTCGGACGGTTGAACACTGAAGCTTTCTTT. The variable domain in full, completed from reference TRBV5-1 and TRBJ1-1, reads KAGVTQTPRYLIKTRGQQVTLSCSPISGHRSVSWYQQTPGQGLQFLFEYFSETQRNKGNFPGRFSGRQFSNSRSEMNVSTLELGDSALYLCASSFGRLNTEAFFGQGTRLTVV.

V gene TRBV6-1 combines with J gene TRBJ2-1; D is unclear. Trimming cost V 2 bases and J 15 bases, with 2 bases left between them. CDR3 length equals 8 residues. Germline assignment: CDR1 MNHNS and CDR2 SASEGT. The CDR3 spells CASSERFF. The CDR3 nucleotides read TGTGCCAGCAGTGAACGGTTCTTC.

The chain has TRBV4-2 and TRBJ2-2; maybe TRBD2 (5 bases). Germline V gene lookup returns CDR1 LGHNA and CDR2 YNFKEQ. With 5 bases removed from V and 0 bases from J, the gap between germline ends came to 10 bases. The CDR3 runs 15 residues. The chain's CDR3 is CASSWTETNTGELFF. The CDR3 DNA is TGTGCCAGCAGCTGGACTGAAACGAACACCGGGGAGCTGTTTTTT.

The V and J genes are TRBV4-1 and TRBJ2-1; 7 bases line up with TRBD2. There are 16 residues in the CDR3. Looked up from germline, CDR1 is MGHRA and CDR2 is YSYEKL. Trimming cost V 1 base and J 4 bases; bases outside gene matches: 7. The chain's CDR3 is CASSQGGGSAYNEQFF. In nucleotides, the CDR3 is TGCGCCAGCAGCCAAGGGGGCGGGAGCGCTTACAATGAGCAGTTCTTC.

The rearrangement links TRBV5-6 to TRBJ1-6; D gene ambiguous. The CDR3 has 17 residues. CDR1 and CDR2 from the germline V gene are SGHDT and YYEEEE. V was shortened by 1 base and J by 5 bases, with 16 bases between the two germline ends. The CDR3 DNA is TGTGCCAGCAGCTTGAGGAGGAGTTTACAAAATAATTCACCCCTCCACTTT. The encoded protein is CASSLRRSLQNNSPLHF.